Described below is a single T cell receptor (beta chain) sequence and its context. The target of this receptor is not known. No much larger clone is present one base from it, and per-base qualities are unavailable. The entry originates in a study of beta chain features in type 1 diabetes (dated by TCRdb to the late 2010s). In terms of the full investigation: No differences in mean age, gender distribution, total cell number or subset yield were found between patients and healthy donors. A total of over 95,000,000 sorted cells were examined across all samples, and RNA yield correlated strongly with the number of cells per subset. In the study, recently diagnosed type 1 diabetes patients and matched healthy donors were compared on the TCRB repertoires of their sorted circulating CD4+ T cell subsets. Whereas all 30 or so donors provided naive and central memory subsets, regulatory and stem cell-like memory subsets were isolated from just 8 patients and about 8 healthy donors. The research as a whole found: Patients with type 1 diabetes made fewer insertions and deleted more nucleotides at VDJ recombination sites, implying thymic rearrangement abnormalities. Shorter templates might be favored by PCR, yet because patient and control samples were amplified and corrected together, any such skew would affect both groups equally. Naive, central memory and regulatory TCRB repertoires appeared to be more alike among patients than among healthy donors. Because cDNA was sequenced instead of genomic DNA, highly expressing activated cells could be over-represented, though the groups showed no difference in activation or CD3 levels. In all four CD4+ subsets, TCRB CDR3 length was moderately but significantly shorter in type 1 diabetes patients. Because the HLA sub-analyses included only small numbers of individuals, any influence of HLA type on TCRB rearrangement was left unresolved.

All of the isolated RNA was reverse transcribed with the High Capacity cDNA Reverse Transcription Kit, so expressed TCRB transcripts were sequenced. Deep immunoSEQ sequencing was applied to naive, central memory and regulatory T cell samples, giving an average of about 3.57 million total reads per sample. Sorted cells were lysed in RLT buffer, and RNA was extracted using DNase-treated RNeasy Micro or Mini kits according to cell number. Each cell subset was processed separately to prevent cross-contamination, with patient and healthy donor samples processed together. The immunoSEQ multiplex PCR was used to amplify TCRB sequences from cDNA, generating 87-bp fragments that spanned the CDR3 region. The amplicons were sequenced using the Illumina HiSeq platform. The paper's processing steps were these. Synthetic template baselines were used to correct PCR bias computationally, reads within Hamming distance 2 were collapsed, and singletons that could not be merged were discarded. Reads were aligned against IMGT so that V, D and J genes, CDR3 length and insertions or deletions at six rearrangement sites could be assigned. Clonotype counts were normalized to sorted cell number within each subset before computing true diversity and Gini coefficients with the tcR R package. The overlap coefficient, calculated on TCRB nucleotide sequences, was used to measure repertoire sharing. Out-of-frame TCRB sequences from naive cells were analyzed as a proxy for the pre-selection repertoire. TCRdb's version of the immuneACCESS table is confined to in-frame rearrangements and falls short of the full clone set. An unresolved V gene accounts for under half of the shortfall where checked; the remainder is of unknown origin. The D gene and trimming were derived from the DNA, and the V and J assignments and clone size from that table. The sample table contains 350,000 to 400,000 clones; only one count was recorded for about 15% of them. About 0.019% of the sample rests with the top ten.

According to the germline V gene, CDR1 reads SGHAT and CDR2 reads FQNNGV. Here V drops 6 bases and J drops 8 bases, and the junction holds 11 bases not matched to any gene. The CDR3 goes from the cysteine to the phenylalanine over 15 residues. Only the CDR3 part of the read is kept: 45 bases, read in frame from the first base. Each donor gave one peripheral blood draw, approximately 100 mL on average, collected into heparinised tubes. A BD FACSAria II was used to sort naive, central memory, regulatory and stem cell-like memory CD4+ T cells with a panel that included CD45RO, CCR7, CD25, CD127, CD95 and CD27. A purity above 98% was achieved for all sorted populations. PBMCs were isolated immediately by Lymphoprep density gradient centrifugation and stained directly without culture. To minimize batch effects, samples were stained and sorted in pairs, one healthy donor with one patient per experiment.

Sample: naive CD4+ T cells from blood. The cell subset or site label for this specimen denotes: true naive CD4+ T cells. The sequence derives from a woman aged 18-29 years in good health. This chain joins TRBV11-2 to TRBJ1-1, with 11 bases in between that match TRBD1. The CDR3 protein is CASRRAGTGGTEAFF. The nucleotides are TGTGCCAGCAGACGTGCCGGGACAGGGGGGACCGAAGCTTTCTTT.